What follows are 2 T cell receptor beta chains derived from one specimen sequenced in a study of blood T cell repertoires in COVID-19. Data came from immunoSEQ multiplex PCR; TCRdb stores just in-frame clones and leaves some out. Among roughly 71,000 clones listed, 86% were seen once. Sequencing used peripheral blood. The receptors derive from a man aged 25-40 years with acute or convalescent COVID-19.

V is TRBV2 and J is TRBJ2-5, with 8 bases aligning to TRBD1. V was clipped by 6 bases and J by 1 base; unmatched bases: 10. The CDR3 runs to 16 residues. From germline, CDR1 is SNHLY and CDR2 FYNNEI. CDR3 residues: CASRLTGVGGQETQYF. CDR3 nucleotide sequence: TGTGCCAGCAGATTGACAGGGGTCGGAGGCCAAGAGACCCAGTACTTC. The whole variable domain, remainder taken from reference TRBV2 and TRBJ2-5, is EPEVTQTPSHQVTQMGQEVILRCVPISNHLYFYWYRQILGQKVEFLVSFYNNEISEKSEIFDDQFSVERPDGSNFTLKIRSTKLEDSAMYFCASRLTGVGGQETQYFGPGTRLLVL.

The chain carries TRBV10-1 and TRBJ1-5; no reliable D call. With 2 bases removed from V and 4 bases from J, the gap between germline ends came to 6 bases. Germline CDR1 and CDR2: WNHNN and SYGVQD (reference sequence). This CDR3 spans 13 amino acids. DNA for the CDR3: TGCGCCAGCAGTGAGACTTTAAATCAGCCCCAGCATTTT. Its protein is CASSETLNQPQHF.